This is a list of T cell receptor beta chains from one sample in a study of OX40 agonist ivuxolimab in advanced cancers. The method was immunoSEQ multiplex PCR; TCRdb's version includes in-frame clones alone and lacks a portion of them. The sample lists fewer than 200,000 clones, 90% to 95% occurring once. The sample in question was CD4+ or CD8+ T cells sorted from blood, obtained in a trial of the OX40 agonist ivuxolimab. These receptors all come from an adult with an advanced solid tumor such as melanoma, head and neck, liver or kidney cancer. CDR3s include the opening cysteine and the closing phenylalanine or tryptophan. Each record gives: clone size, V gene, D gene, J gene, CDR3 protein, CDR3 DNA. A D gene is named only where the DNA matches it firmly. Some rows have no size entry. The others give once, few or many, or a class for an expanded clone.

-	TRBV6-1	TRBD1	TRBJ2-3	CASSEWGQGANTQYF	TGTGCCAGCAGTGAGTGGGGACAGGGGGCAAATACGCAGTATTTT
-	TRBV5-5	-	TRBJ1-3	CASSFGLIGNTIYF	TGTGCCAGCAGCTTCGGGCTTATAGGAAACACCATATATTTT
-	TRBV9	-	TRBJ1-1	CASSVAGASTEAFF	TGTGCCAGCAGCGTAGCAGGGGCAAGCACTGAAGCTTTCTTT
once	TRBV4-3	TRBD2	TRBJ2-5	CASSQVALAGGPGETQYF	TGCGCCAGCAGCCAAGTTGCACTAGCGGGGGGGCCGGGGGAGACCCAGTACTTC
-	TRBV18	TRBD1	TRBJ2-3	CASSPTETGGSGTQYF	TGTGCCAGCTCACCCACCGAGACAGGGGGGTCAGGTACGCAGTATTTT
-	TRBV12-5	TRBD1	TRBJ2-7	CASGQTRDSEQYF	TGTGCTAGTGGTCAAACCCGGGACAGCGAGCAGTACTTC
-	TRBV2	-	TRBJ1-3	CASSEEGPGNTIYF	TGTGCCAGCAGTGAAGAGGGACCGGGAAACACCATATATTTT
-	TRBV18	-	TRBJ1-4	CASSPTGWREKLFF	TGTGCCAGCTCACCCACAGGGTGGCGAGAAAAACTGTTTTTT
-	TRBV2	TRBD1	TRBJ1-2	CASSGGGPGQTYGYTF	TGTGCCAGCAGCGGGGGGGGCCCGGGACAGACCTATGGCTACACCTTC
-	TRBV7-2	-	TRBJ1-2	CASSLGSSNYGYTF	TGTGCCAGCAGCTTGGGGAGTTCTAACTATGGCTACACCTTC